These 24 T cell receptor beta chains were all obtained from the same sample, sequenced in a study of shared clonotypes between healthy human individuals. Sequencing was performed with immunoSEQ multiplex PCR; in TCRdb, only in-frame clones are kept and a portion is missing. The profile covers approximately 2,300,000 clones, with 85% to 95% appearing a single time and around 0.38% taken by the ten largest. The sample consisted of naive CD4+ T cells from PBMCs. Subset reported: CD45RA+ positively selected. The origin of the receptors is a man younger than 35 in good health. Some clones in this sample may be carry-over from other donors' samples.

J is TRBJ1-5 and V is TRBV28; D not certain. Trimming shortened V by 1 base and J by 6 bases, and 4 bases separated the two germline ends. CDR1 and CDR2 from the germline V gene are MDHEN and SYDVKM. The CDR3 sequence is 12 residues long. The CDR3 sequence is CASSLYSQPQHF. CDR3 nucleotides: TGTGCCAGCAGTTTATATTCTCAGCCCCAGCATTTT.

V is TRBV15 and J is TRBJ1-2; D unclear. This CDR3 is built from 16 residues. V lost 3 bases and J lost 0, with 14 bases in between. Germline V lookup: CDR1 LNHNV, CDR2 YYDKDF (reference sequence). CDR3 residues: CATSRGLGRTNYGYTF. The CDR3 DNA is TGTGCCACCAGCAGGGGTTTGGGTCGGACTAACTATGGCTACACCTTC.

This sequence joins TRBV7-2 and TRBJ2-7; 10 nucleotides align to TRBD2. CDR1 is SGHTA and CDR2 is FQGNSA in the germline V gene. V was pared by 5 bases and J by 1 base, with 8 bases of the junction left unmatched. The CDR3 loop spans 16 amino acids. CDR3 bases: TGTGCCAGCAGCCCCGATCTAGCGGGAGCGTCCTACGAGCAGTACTTC. This translates into CASSPDLAGASYEQYF.

As concerns this clone: Additional DNA sequences in this sample encode the identical CDR3. This chain joins TRBV20-1 and TRBJ1-4, with D unresolved. The CDR3 length is 11 residues. V gave up 4 bases and J gave up 7 bases, with 7 bases separating them. Looked up from germline, CDR1 is DFQATT and CDR2 is SNEGSKA (reference sequence). CDR3: CSAIRGEKLFF. The CDR3 DNA sequence: TGCAGTGCTATTCGAGGTGAAAAACTGTTTTTT.

The chain joins TRBV5-1 to TRBJ2-1, with D possibly being TRBD1 (6 bases). This CDR3 is 15 amino acids long. Germline V gene data show CDR1 as SGHRS and CDR2 as YFSETQ. V dropped 0 bases and J dropped 5 bases, with 12 bases sitting between them. CDR3 nucleotides: TGCGCCAGCAGCTTGGTATTTAGGGGGAACAATGAGCAGTTCTTC. It specifies CASSLVFRGNNEQFF.

The gene calls are TRBV2 and TRBJ2-5; 9 bases agree with TRBD2. V dropped 6 bases and J dropped 0; count of bases not matched to a gene: 5. The V gene's germline CDR1 is SNHLY and CDR2 FYNNEI. The CDR3 is 15 residues long. CDR3 sequence (DNA): TGTGCCAGCAGGGAGACTAGCGGTTACCAAGAGACCCAGTACTTC. Its protein is CASRETSGYQETQYF.

This clone was seen a single time. The J gene is TRBJ2-7, the V gene TRBV6-1; no firm D call. Germline CDR1 and CDR2: MNHNS and SASEGT. Trimming cost V 8 bases and J 2 bases, with 10 bases left between them. This CDR3 region has 12 residues. The CDR3 DNA reads as TGTGCCAGCCTAGGGTCGGCCTACGAGCAGTACTTC. Protein: CASLGSAYEQYF.

CDR3 amino acids: CAIAKQGSSYEQYF. The CDR3 DNA reads TGTGCCATTGCGAAACAGGGTTCATCTTACGAGCAGTACTTC. The chain employs TRBV10-3 and TRBJ2-7, with D maybe TRBD1 (6 bases). The CDR3 loop spans 14 amino acids. V gave up 9 bases and J gave up 4 bases, with 19 bases separating them. Per germline, CDR1 ENHRY and CDR2 SYGVKD.

J is TRBJ2-1 and V is TRBV18, with unresolved D. The CDR3 has 12 amino acids. Germline V gives CDR1 KGHSH, CDR2 LQKENI. V was cut by 0 bases and J by 8 bases, with 5 bases left in between. CDR3 sequence (DNA): TGTGCCAGCTCACCACCGGAGCATGAGCAGTTCTTC. Translation gives CASSPPEHEQFF.

This chain links TRBV10-3 with TRBJ2-7; unclear D gene. The CDR3 is made up of 13 amino acids. V shed 2 bases and J shed 12 bases, with 17 bases lying between them. CDR1 is ENHRY, CDR2 SYGVKD, per germline. This chain's CDR3 is CAISEDPLWGGYF. The CDR3 DNA reads TGTGCCATCAGTGAGGATCCCCTTTGGGGTGGGTACTTC.

The V call is TRBV6-5, the J call TRBJ2-7; weak D call: TRBD2 (6 bases). Trimming left V 7 bases short and J 4 bases short, with 17 bases between. Germline values: CDR1 MNHEY, CDR2 SVGAGI. CDR3 length: 14 residues. CDR3 nucleotides: TGTGCCAGCATTACCGGGAGAACCTTTTACGAGCAGTACTTC. This translates into CASITGRTFYEQYF.

This chain uses TRBV30 with TRBJ2-2; 9 positions agree with TRBD1. The germline V gene encodes CDR1 GTSNPN and CDR2 SVGIG (reference sequence). Trimming took 5 bases from V and 4 from J; bases not matched to a gene: 2. This CDR3 has 13 residues. This CDR3 is CAWGTGITGELFF. CDR3 DNA sequence: TGTGCCTGGGGGACAGGGATCACCGGGGAGCTGTTTTTT.

The V call is TRBV10-3, the J call TRBJ2-3; D ambiguous. The germline CDR1 and CDR2 sequences are ENHRY and SYGVKD. The CDR3 has 14 amino acids. V was trimmed by 6 bases and J by 0 bases, leaving 10 bases between them. Written as DNA, the CDR3 is TGTGCCATCAGGAGAATCCCAAGCACAGATACGCAGTATTTT. Translating it yields CAIRRIPSTDTQYF.

This clone showed up just once. The chain has TRBV18 and TRBJ1-1, with D unclear. Trimming cost V 6 bases and J 3 bases, with 11 bases left between them. The V gene's germline CDR1 is KGHSH and CDR2 LQKENI. The length of the CDR3 is 13 residues. DNA of the CDR3: TGTGCCAGCTCGTCTCAGGAGTACACTGAAGCTTTCTTT. It yields the protein CASSSQEYTEAFF.

The V call is TRBV29-1, the J call TRBJ1-4; D is perhaps TRBD1 (5 bases). Germline assignment: CDR1 SQVTM and CDR2 ANQGSEA. The CDR3 length is 14 residues. With 5 bases removed from V and 0 bases from J, the gap between germline ends came to 10 bases. The CDR3 nucleotides read TGCAGCGTTCGGGACCCAGCAACTAATGAAAAACTGTTTTTT. This sequence encodes CSVRDPATNEKLFF.

The V and J genes are TRBV5-8 and TRBJ2-2; the match to TRBD2 covers 7 bases. The trim removed 0 bases at V and 2 bases at J, leaving 7 bases unmatched. Germline V gives CDR1 SGHTS, CDR2 YDEGEE. This CDR3 is 17 amino acids long. CDR3 nucleotides: TGTGCCAGCAGCTTGGGGGAGGGGTCTCTAAACACCGGGGAGCTGTTTTTT. Encoded protein: CASSLGEGSLNTGELFF.

The chain carries TRBV2 and TRBJ2-7; D unresolved. This CDR3 contains 13 residues. V lost 7 bases, J lost 4 bases, and 14 bases lay in between. The germline V gene encodes CDR1 SNHLY and CDR2 FYNNEI. The CDR3 bases are TGTGCCAGCAACCGGTACTCCGTATACGAGCAGTACTTC. Protein sequence: CASNRYSVYEQYF.

The chain has TRBV5-1 and TRBJ2-5; D gene ambiguous. Trimming took 1 base from V and 3 from J, leaving 13 bases between them. CDR1 SGHRS and CDR2 YFSETQ come from the germline V gene. The CDR3 length is 15 residues. The CDR3 DNA reads TGCGCCAGCAGCTTGCAGGACGGTTCCAAAGAGACCCAGTACTTC. This encodes CASSLQDGSKETQYF.

This clone came up once. The rearrangement uses TRBV5-1 and TRBJ1-4; TRBD1 matches at 8 bases. The CDR3 contains 15 residues. The germline CDR1 and CDR2 sequences are SGHRS and YFSETQ. With 4 bases clipped from V and 3 bases from J, the junction kept 5 bases outside the gene matches. The CDR3 spells CASSPTGDSNEKLFF. The CDR3 DNA reads as TGCGCCAGCAGCCCGACAGGGGACTCTAATGAAAAACTGTTTTTT.

The chain joins TRBV18 to TRBJ2-1, with TRBD2 identical over 11 bases. Germline trimming cut 6 bases from V and 5 bases from J; bases unmatched to any gene: 12. The CDR3 has 17 amino acids. The germline V gene has CDR1 KGHSH and CDR2 LQKENI. The CDR3 DNA reads as TGTGCCAGCTCGGGGCTAGCGGGAGGCCGGGGGCACAATGAGCAGTTCTTC. It specifies CASSGLAGGRGHNEQFF.

V gene TRBV21-1 combines with J gene TRBJ2-5; the table's TRBD2 call for D was not verified on the DNA. TRBV21-1 is deemed a pseudogene. The CDR3 spans 14 residues. CDR3 residues: CASSKTSGSETQYF. CDR3 coding DNA: TGTGCCAGCAGCAAAACTAGCGGGAGTGAGACCCAGTACTTC.

The count of this clone is one. V is TRBV7-2 and J is TRBJ2-3; 10 nucleotides agree with TRBD2. This CDR3 has 16 residues. Per germline, CDR1 SGHTA and CDR2 FQGNSA. V was pared by 5 bases and J by 4 bases, with 9 bases of the junction left unmatched. CDR3 amino acids: CASSETSGTRSDTQYF. CDR3 sequence (DNA): TGTGCCAGCAGCGAAACTAGCGGGACGCGATCAGATACGCAGTATTTT.

This chain uses TRBV28 with TRBJ2-7, with D hard to call. The V end was cut by 1 base, the J end by 0 bases, with 13 bases between. CDR1 and CDR2 (germline): MDHEN, SYDVKM. This CDR3 region has 16 residues. The CDR3 sequence is CASSLLFGPNSYEQYF. The CDR3 bases are TGTGCCAGCAGTTTATTGTTTGGCCCCAACTCCTACGAGCAGTACTTC.

The rearrangement uses TRBV5-1 and TRBJ2-3; the D gene is possibly TRBD1 (5 bases). With 6 bases removed from V and 2 bases from J, the gap between germline ends came to 19 bases. Germline lookup yields CDR1 SGHRS and CDR2 YFSETQ. This CDR3 region has 16 residues. CDR3 amino acids: CASTTPSGSSTDTQYF. DNA for the CDR3: TGCGCCAGCACCACCCCCTCAGGGTCCTCCACAGATACGCAGTATTTT.